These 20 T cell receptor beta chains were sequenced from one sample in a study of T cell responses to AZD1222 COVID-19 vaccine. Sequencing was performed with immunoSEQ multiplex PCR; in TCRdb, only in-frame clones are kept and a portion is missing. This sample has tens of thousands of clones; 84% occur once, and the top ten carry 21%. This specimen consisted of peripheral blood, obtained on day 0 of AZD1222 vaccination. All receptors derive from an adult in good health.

The CDR3 protein is CASSKRTSNTDTQYF. The CDR3, as DNA: TGTGCCAGCAGCAAGAGGACAAGTAATACAGATACGCAGTATTTT. The chain carries TRBV7-3 and TRBJ2-3; TRBD1 might be the D (5 bases). Trimming removed 5 bases from V and 3 bases from J, with 15 bases in between. This CDR3 has 15 residues. The V gene's germline CDR1 is SGHTA and CDR2 FQGTGA. Complete variable domain (other parts from reference TRBV7-3 and TRBJ2-3): GAGVSQTPSNKVTEKGKYVELRCDPISGHTALYWYRQSLGQGPEFLIYFQGTGAADDSGLPNDRFFAVRPEGSVSTLKIQRTERGDSAVYLCASSKRTSNTDTQYFGPGTRLTVL.

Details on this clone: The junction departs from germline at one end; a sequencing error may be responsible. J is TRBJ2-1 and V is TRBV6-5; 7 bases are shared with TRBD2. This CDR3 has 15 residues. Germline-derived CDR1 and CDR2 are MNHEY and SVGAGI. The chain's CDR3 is CASRYTSSGRNEQFF. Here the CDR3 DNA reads TGTGCCAGCCGTTACACCTCTAGCGGACGCAATGAGCAGTTCTTC.

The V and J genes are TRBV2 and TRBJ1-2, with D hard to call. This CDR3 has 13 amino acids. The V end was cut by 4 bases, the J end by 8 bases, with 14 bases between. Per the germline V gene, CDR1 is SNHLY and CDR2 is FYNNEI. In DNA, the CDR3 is TGTGCCAGCAGTGGGGGAATCCGGGGAGGCTACACCTTC. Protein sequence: CASSGGIRGGYTF.

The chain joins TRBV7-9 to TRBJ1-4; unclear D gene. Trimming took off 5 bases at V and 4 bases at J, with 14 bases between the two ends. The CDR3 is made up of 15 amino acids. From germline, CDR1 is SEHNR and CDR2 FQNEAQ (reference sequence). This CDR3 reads CASSAPPPDNEKLFF. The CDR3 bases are TGTGCCAGCAGCGCTCCGCCTCCGGATAATGAAAAACTGTTTTTT. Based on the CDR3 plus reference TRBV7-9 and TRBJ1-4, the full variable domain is DTGVSQNPRHKITKRGQNVTFRCDPISEHNRLYWYRQTLGQGPEFLTYFQNEAQLEKSRLLSDRFSAERPKGSFSTLEIQRTEQGDSAMYLCASSAPPPDNEKLFFGSGTQLSVL.

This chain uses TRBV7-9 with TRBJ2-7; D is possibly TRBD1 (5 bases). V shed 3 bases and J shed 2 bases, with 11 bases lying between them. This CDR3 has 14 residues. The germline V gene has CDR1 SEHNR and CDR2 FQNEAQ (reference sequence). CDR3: CASSFQGTTYEQYF. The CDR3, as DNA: TGTGCCAGCAGCTTCCAGGGTACGACCTACGAGCAGTACTTC.

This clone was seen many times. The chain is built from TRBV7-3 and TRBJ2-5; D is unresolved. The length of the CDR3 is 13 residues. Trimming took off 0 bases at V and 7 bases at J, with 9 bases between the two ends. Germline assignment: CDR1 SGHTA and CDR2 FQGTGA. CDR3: CASSLTVVGTQYF. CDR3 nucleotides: TGTGCCAGCAGCTTAACGGTAGTGGGGACCCAGTACTTC.

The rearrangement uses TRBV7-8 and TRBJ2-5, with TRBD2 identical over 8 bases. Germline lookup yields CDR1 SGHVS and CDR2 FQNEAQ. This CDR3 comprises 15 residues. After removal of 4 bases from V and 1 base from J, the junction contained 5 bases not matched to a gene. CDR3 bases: TGTGCCAGCAGCTCCGGGACTAGACCCCAAGAGACCCAGTACTTC. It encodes CASSSGTRPQETQYF.

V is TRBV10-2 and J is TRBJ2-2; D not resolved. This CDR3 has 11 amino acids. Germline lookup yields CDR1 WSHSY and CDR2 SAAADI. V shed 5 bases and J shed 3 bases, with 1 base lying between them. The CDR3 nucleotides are TGCGCCAGCAGTTACACCGGGGAGCTGTTTTTT. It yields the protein CASSYTGELFF.

The CDR3 DNA reads as TGTGCCAGCAGCTTGATGGACAGGGTCGATACGCAGTATTTT. It encodes CASSLMDRVDTQYF. The chain joins TRBV7-3 to TRBJ2-3, with 8 bases identical to TRBD1. The CDR3 consists of 14 residues. CDR1 and CDR2 (germline): SGHTA, FQGTGA. J gave up 6 bases and V 3 bases, and 5 bases lay outside the gene matches.

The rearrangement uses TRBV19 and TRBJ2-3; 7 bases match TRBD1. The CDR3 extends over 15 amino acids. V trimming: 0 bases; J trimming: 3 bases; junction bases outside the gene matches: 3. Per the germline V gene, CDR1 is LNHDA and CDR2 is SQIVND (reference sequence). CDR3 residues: CASSIDHRGTDTQYF. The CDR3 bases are TGTGCCAGTAGTATAGATCACAGGGGAACAGATACGCAGTATTTT.

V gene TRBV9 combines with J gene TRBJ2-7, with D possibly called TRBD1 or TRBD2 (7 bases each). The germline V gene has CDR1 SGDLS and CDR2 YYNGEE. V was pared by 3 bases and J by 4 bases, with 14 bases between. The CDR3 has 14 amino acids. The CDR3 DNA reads TGTGCCAGCAGCGCCCCAGGGGGGGCATACGAGCAGTACTTC. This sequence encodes CASSAPGGAYEQYF.

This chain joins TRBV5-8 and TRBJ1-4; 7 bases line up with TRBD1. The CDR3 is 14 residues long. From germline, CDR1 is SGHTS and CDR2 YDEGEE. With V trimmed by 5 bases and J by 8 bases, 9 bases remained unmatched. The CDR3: CASRQGQVKEKLFF. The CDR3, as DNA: TGTGCCAGCAGGCAAGGACAGGTCAAAGAAAAACTGTTTTTT.

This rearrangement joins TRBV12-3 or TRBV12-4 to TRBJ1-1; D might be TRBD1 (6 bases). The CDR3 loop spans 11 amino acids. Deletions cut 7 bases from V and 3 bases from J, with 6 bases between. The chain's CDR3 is CASKGDTEAFF. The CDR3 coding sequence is TGTGCCAGCAAGGGGGACACTGAAGCTTTCTTT.

CDR3: CASSLRVEENTIYF. The CDR3 nucleotides read TGTGCCAGCAGCTTGAGGGTAGAGGAAAACACCATATATTTT. The chain combines TRBV5-6 with TRBJ1-3; unclear D gene. Deletions cut 1 base from V and 6 bases from J, with 11 bases between. The V gene's germline CDR1 is SGHDT and CDR2 YYEEEE. This CDR3 region has 14 residues.

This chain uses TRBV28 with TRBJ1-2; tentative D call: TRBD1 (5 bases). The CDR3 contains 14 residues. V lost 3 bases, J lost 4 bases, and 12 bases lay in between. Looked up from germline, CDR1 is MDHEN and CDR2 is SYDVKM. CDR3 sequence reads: CASSFSGETYGYTF. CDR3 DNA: TGTGCCAGCAGTTTTTCGGGGGAAACCTATGGCTACACCTTC.

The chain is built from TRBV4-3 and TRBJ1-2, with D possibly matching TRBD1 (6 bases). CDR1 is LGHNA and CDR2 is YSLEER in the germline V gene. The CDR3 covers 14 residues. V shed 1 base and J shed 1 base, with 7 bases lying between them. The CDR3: CASSQGGGNYGYTF. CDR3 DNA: TGCGCCAGCAGCCAAGGAGGGGGTAACTATGGCTACACCTTC.

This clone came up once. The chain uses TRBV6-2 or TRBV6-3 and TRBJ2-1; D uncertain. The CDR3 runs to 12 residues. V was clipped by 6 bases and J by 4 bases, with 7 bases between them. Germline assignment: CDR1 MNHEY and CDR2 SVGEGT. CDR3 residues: CASSSEYNEQFF. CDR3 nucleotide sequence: TGTGCCAGCAGCTCAGAGTACAATGAGCAGTTCTTC.

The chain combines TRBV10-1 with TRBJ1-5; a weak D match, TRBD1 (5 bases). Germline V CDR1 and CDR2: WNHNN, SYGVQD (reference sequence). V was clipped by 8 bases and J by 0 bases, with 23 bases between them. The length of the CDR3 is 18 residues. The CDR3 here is CASGPRGRSNPSNQPQHF. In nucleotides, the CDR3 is TGCGCCAGCGGACCCCGGGGCCGATCCAACCCTAGCAATCAGCCCCAGCATTTT.

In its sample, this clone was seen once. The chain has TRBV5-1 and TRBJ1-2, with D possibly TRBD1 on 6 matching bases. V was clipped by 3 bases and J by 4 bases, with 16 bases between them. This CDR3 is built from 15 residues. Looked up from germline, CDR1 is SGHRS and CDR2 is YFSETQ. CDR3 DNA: TGCGCCAGCAGCTCGGGCATAGGGGGTGGCTATGGCTACACCTTC. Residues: CASSSGIGGGYGYTF.

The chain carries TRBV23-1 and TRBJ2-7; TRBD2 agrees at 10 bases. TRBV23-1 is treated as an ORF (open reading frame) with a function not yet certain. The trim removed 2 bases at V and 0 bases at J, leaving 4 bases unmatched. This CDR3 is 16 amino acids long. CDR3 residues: CASSQGLAESSYEQYF. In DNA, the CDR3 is TGCGCCAGCAGTCAAGGACTAGCGGAAAGCTCCTACGAGCAGTACTTC.